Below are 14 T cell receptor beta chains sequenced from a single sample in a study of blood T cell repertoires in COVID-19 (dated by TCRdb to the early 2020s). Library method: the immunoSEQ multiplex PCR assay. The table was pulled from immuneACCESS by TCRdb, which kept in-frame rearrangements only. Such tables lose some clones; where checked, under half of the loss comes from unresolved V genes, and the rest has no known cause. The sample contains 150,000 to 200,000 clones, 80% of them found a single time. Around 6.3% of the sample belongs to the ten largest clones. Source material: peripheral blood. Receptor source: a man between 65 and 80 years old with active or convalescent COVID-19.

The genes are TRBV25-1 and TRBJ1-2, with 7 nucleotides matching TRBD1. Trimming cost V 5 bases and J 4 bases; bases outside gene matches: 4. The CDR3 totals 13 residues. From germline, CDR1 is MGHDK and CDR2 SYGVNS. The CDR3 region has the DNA TGTGCCAGCAGTACTCGGACAGGCTATGGCTACACCTTC. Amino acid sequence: CASSTRTGYGYTF.

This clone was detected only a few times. The CDR3 nucleotides read TGTGCCAGCAGTCCGCTTGGGACAGGGAGATCACCCCTCCACTTT. Encoded protein: CASSPLGTGRSPLHF. The chain couples TRBV25-1 to TRBJ1-6, with 9 bases fitting TRBD1. V dropped 5 bases and J dropped 10; count of bases not matched to a gene: 9. Germline V lookup: CDR1 MGHDK, CDR2 SYGVNS. The length of the CDR3 is 15 residues.

The CDR3 here is CASSWGGPNQPQHF. For the CDR3, the DNA is TGTGCCAGCAGCTGGGGGGGCCCCAATCAGCCCCAGCATTTT. V gene TRBV5-6 combines with J gene TRBJ1-5; D is perhaps TRBD1 (6 bases). V gave up 3 bases and J gave up 3 bases, with 10 bases separating them. This CDR3 region has 14 residues. In germline, CDR1 is SGHDT, CDR2 YYEEEE.

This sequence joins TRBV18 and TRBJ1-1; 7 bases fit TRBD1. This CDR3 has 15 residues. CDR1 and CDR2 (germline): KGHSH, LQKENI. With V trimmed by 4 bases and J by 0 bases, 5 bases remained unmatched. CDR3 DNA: TGTGCCAGCTCACTCCAGACAGGGATGAACACTGAAGCTTTCTTT. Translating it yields CASSLQTGMNTEAFF. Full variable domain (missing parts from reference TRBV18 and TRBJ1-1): NAGVMQNPRHLVRRRGQEARLRCSPMKGHSHVYWYRQLPEEGLKFMVYLQKENIIDESGMPKERFSAEFPKEGPSILRIQQVVRGDSAAYFCASSLQTGMNTEAFFGQGTRLTVV.

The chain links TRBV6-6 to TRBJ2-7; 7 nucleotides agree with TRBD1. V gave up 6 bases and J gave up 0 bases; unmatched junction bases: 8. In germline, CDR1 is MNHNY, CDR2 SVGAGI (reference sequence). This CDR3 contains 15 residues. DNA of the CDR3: TGTGCCAGCAGCACCGGACAGGTTTTCTCCTACGAGCAGTACTTC. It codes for CASSTGQVFSYEQYF.

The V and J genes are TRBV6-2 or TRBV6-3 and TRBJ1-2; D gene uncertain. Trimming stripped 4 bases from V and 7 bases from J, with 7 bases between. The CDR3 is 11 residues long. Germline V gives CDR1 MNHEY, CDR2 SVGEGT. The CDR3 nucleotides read TGTGCCAGCAGTTTAGCGGGTGGCTACACCTTC. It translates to CASSLAGGYTF.

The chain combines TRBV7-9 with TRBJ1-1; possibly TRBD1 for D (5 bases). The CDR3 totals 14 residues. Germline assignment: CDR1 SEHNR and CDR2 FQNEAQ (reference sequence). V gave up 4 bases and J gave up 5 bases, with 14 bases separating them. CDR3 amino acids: CASSSWGGETEAFF. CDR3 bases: TGTGCCAGCAGCTCCTGGGGGGGTGAGACTGAAGCTTTCTTT.

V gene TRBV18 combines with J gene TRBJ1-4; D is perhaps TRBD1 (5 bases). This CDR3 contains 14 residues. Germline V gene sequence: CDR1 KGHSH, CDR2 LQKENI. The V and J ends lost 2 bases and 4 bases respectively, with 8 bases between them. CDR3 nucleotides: TGTGCCAGCTCACCAGCGACAGTTAATGAAAAACTGTTTTTT. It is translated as CASSPATVNEKLFF.

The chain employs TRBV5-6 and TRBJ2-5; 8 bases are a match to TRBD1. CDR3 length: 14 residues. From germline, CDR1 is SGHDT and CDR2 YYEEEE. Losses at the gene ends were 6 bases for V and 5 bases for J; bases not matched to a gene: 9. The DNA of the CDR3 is TGTGCCAGCACCGTGACAGGGGTTCGTGAGACCCAGTACTTC. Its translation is CASTVTGVRETQYF.

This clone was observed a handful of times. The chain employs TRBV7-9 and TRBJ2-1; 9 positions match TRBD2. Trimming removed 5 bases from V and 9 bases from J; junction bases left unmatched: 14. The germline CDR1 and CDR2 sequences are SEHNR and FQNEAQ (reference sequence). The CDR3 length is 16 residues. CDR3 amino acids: CASSPSQLAGVSEQFF. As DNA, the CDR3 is TGTGCCAGCAGCCCATCTCAACTAGCGGGTGTAAGTGAGCAGTTCTTC.

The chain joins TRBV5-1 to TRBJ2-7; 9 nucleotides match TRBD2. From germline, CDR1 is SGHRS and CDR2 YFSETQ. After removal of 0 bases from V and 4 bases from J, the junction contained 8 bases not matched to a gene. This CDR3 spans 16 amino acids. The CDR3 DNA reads TGCGCCAGCAGCTTGGGGGGGACTAGCTCTGGGTACGAGCAGTACTTC. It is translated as CASSLGGTSSGYEQYF.

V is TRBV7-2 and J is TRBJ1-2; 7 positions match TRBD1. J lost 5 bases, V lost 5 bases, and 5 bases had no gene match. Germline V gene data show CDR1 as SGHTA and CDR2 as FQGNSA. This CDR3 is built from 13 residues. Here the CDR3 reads CASSPGQLYGYTF. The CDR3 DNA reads TGTGCCAGCAGCCCGGGACAGCTTTATGGCTACACCTTC.

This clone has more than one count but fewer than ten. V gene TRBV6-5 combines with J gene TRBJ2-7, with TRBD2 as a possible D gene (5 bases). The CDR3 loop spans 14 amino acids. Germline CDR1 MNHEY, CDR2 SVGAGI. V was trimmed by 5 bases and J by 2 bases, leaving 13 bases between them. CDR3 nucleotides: TGTGCCAGCAGTATGGACGGAGGAACCTACGAGCAGTACTTC. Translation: CASSMDGGTYEQYF.

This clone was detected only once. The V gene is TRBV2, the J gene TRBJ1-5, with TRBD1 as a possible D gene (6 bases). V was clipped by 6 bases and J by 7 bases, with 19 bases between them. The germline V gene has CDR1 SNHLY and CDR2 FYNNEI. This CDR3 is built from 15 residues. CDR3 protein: CASSETRQGWQPQHF. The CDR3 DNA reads TGTGCCAGCAGCGAAACCCGGCAGGGGTGGCAGCCCCAGCATTTT.